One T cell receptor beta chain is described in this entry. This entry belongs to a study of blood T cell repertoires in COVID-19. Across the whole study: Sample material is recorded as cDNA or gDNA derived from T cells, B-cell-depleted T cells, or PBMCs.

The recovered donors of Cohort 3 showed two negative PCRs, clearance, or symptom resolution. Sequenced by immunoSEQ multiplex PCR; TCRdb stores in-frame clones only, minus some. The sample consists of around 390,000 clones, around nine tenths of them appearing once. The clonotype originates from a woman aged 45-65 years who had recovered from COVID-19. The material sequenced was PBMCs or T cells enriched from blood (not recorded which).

DNA of the CDR3: TGTGCCAGCAGCTTGGGAGGGAGGGAGGAAAAACTGTTTTTT. This translates into CASSLGGREEKLFF. The V call is TRBV5-5, the J call TRBJ1-4; D not certain. This CDR3 is built from 14 residues. Germline CDR1 is SGHKS and CDR2 is YYEKEE (reference sequence). The V end lost 0 bases, the J end lost 8 bases, and 11 bases lay between the germline ends. Looking up the rest from reference TRBV5-5 and TRBJ1-4 gives the full variable domain: DAGVTQSPTHLIKTRGQQVTLRCSPISGHKSVSWYQQVLGQGPQFIFQYYEKEERGRGNFPDRFSARQFPNYSSELNVNALLLGDSALYLCASSLGGREEKLFFGSGTQLSVL.